A selection of T cell receptor beta chains follows, all from one sample in a study of control samples from healthy donors and cancer patients. Using immunoSEQ multiplex PCR, the repertoire was profiled, and TCRdb retains in-frame clones only, with some absent. The sample includes roughly 150,000 clones, around 88% of them seen just once. The sequenced sample consisted of blood. The receptors were sampled from a man aged 18-30 years in good health. The conserved cysteine and the conserved F or W are not part of the CDR3 here. The order of the fields is CDR3 protein, V gene, clone size, J gene, D gene. The D gene is left open where the match is weak. The size of a clone is reported for some rows only, either as once, few or many, or as a class for expanded clones.

CDR3: ASSVTKNYGYT
V: TRBV7-8
size: .
J: TRBJ1-2
D: .

CDR3: ATSSTLWGGDGYT
V: TRBV15
size: .
J: TRBJ1-2
D: .

CDR3: ASTIAGRGETQY
V: TRBV6-4
size: .
J: TRBJ2-5
D: TRBD2

CDR3: ASSLGQGYEQY
V: TRBV28
size: .
J: TRBJ2-7
D: .

CDR3: ASSRAGGSGTEAF
V: TRBV19
size: .
J: TRBJ1-1
D: .

CDR3: ASSRGISGGAPGELF
V: TRBV5-1
size: .
J: TRBJ2-2
D: TRBD2

CDR3: ASSHDRRDTQY
V: TRBV28
size: .
J: TRBJ2-3
D: .

CDR3: ASSLSSGREQY
V: TRBV27
size: .
J: TRBJ2-7
D: .

CDR3: ASSLTGTGEREQY
V: TRBV27
size: .
J: TRBJ2-7
D: TRBD1

CDR3: ASSYQEGHPNYGYT
V: TRBV6-5
size: .
J: TRBJ1-2
D: .

CDR3: ASSLAHMNTEAF
V: TRBV27
size: .
J: TRBJ1-1
D: .

CDR3: ASSVSGGTNFYEQY
V: TRBV9
size: .
J: TRBJ2-7
D: .

CDR3: ASSQGVSYEQY
V: TRBV4-1
size: .
J: TRBJ2-7
D: .

CDR3: ASSPQAGKLF
V: TRBV6-5
size: .
J: TRBJ1-4
D: .

CDR3: ASSQEGRLQETQY
V: TRBV4-2
size: once
J: TRBJ2-5
D: .

CDR3: AWSVTGADGYT
V: TRBV30
size: .
J: TRBJ1-2
D: .

CDR3: ASSLEGTRVYEQY
V: TRBV5-5
size: .
J: TRBJ2-7
D: TRBD2

CDR3: ASSTDYATNEKLF
V: TRBV2
size: .
J: TRBJ1-4
D: .

CDR3: ASSLEQGGGYEQY
V: TRBV5-5
size: .
J: TRBJ2-7
D: .

CDR3: ASSPVLEVGNQPQH
V: TRBV18
size: .
J: TRBJ1-5
D: .

CDR3: ASSGQGADTEAF
V: TRBV9
size: .
J: TRBJ1-1
D: TRBD1

CDR3: ASSPQAGTVSYEQY
V: TRBV9
size: .
J: TRBJ2-7
D: TRBD1

CDR3: ASSLIGGSGGTDTQY
V: TRBV5-8
size: .
J: TRBJ2-3
D: TRBD2

CDR3: ASSTSLGQSNSPLH
V: TRBV9
size: .
J: TRBJ1-6
D: .

CDR3: ASSKGDLGETQY
V: TRBV6-6
size: .
J: TRBJ2-5
D: .

CDR3: AATGDSTGELF
V: TRBV6-5
size: .
J: TRBJ2-2
D: TRBD1

CDR3: ASSPQPRQVSSYEQY
V: TRBV3-1/TRBV3-2
size: once
J: TRBJ2-7
D: .

CDR3: AGRGARLVSCSPLH
V: TRBV10-1
size: .
J: TRBJ1-6
D: .

CDR3: ASSRLAGSQETQY
V: TRBV7-2
size: .
J: TRBJ2-5
D: .

CDR3: ASSNSVVQPQH
V: TRBV12-3/TRBV12-4
size: .
J: TRBJ1-5
D: .

CDR3: ASSERVGGETEAF
V: TRBV2
size: .
J: TRBJ1-1
D: .

CDR3: ASSRQGQVRETQY
V: TRBV7-2
size: .
J: TRBJ2-5
D: TRBD1

CDR3: ASSQTPGLNTGELF
V: TRBV14
size: .
J: TRBJ2-2
D: .

CDR3: ASSRGTGELF
V: TRBV12-3/TRBV12-4
size: .
J: TRBJ2-2
D: .

CDR3: SVVAASSYEQY
V: TRBV29-1
size: .
J: TRBJ2-7
D: .

CDR3: ASSGLREKLF
V: TRBV7-9
size: .
J: TRBJ1-4
D: .

CDR3: ATSRVWKKTVLDNEQF
V: TRBV15
size: .
J: TRBJ2-1
D: .

CDR3: SAAGTANNEQF
V: TRBV29-1
size: .
J: TRBJ2-1
D: TRBD1

CDR3: ARTLDGTEAF
V: TRBV5-3
size: .
J: TRBJ1-1
D: .

CDR3: ASSSLEGGLNTEAF
V: TRBV27
size: .
J: TRBJ1-1
D: .

CDR3: ASSLRGDGEAF
V: TRBV5-4
size: few
J: TRBJ1-1
D: .